This T cell receptor beta chain came from a study of T cell responses to AZD1222 COVID-19 vaccine. Findings and caveats of the study: Just a handful of AZD1222 recipients tested seropositive at baseline. Clonal diversity was possibly underestimated; the donors were predominantly white British and more often female. Without day 14 samples, only post-peak T cell repertoires were studied.

Germline values: CDR1 MNHEY, CDR2 SVGEGT. Trimming took off 4 bases at V and 3 bases at J, with 18 bases between the two ends. CDR3 length equals 16 residues. Profiling relied on immunoSEQ multiplex PCR, and the TCRdb table lists in-frame clones only, not all of them. The sample includes roughly 100,000 clones, approximately 86% of them seen just once. This clone was seen only once. Antigen specificity is unknown. The sequence derives from an adult in good health. The chain joins TRBV6-2 or TRBV6-3 to TRBJ1-1; a weak D match, TRBD1 (5 bases). The starting material was peripheral blood, obtained on day 0 of AZD1222 vaccination. Written as DNA, the CDR3 is TGTGCCAGCAGTTCTTTTCTTCAAGGGGAGGACACTGAAGCTTTCTTT. As protein: CASSSFLQGEDTEAFF.